The sequence of this T cell receptor beta chain was determined in a study of T cells expressing NK-cell markers. TCRdb re-called the 5' RACE reads and gives one entry per CDR3 protein, without DNA. The sample's table shows about 400,000 distinct CDR3 sequences. In germline, CDR1 is SQVTM, CDR2 ANQGSEA. The CDR3 extends over 11 amino acids. The chain has TRBV29-1 and TRBJ1-1. This TCR came from a woman aged 50 to 60 in good health. Sequenced material: blood T cells: a sorted CD56 or NKG2C T cell subset, CD4+ or CD8+ T cells, or bulk PBMC T cells (not recorded which). The CDR3 here is CSVPTGHDAFF.